The TCR beta chain under discussion was sequenced for a study of cytomegalovirus exposure and HLA in healthy donors. Study at large: A prior analysis found around 110 million unique TCR beta sequences from approximately 200 million T cells. Study outcomes and limitations: The investigators catalogued 164 TCR beta chains as cytomegalovirus-associated. CMV serostatus was the sole immune exposure information available. Later analysis identified around 15,000 TCR beta sequences associated with HLA alleles, using a false discovery rate threshold of 0.05.

The table lists this clone with a count of one. Its antigen is still unknown. The CDR3 consists of 14 residues. V gave up 4 bases and J gave up 4 bases, with 14 bases separating them. Germline V lookup: CDR1 SGDLS, CDR2 YYNGEE. The PCR made use of 60 Vbeta and 13 Jbeta primers. Produced via immunoSEQ multiplex PCR; TCRdb's table is partial and in-frame only. The sample lists roughly 100,000 clones, around 60% occurring once. V gene TRBV9 combines with J gene TRBJ2-5; D possibly corresponds to TRBD2 (6 bases). Sequencing used PBMCs. The receptor was isolated from a man in his sixties in good health and CMV-seronegative. CDR3 sequence reads: CASSPMMGGETQYF. In nucleotides, the CDR3 is TGTGCCAGCAGCCCGATGATGGGGGGAGAGACCCAGTACTTC.